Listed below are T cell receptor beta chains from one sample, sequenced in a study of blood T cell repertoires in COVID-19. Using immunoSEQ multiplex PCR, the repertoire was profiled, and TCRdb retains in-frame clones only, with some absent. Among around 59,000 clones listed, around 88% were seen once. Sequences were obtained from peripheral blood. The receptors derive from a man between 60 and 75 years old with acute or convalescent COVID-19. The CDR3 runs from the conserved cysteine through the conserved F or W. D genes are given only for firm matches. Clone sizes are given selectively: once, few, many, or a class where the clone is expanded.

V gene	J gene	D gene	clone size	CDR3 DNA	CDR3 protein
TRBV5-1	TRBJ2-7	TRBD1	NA	TGCGCCAGCAACCCGGGACAGGGGGCCGGAGAGCAGTACTTC	CASNPGQGAGEQYF
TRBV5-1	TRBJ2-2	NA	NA	TGCGCCAGCAGCTTAGGACAGGGGGAGCTGTTTTTT	CASSLGQGELFF
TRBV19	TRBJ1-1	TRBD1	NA	TGTGCCAGTAGGTGGGGGACAGGGGGCACTGAAGCTTTCTTT	CASRWGTGGTEAFF
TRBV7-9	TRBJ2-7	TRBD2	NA	TGTGCCAGCAGCCCGGGGGCAGCGGGAGCCCACGAGCAGTACTTC	CASSPGAAGAHEQYF
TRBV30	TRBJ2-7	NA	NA	TGTGCCTGGGCGGCAGGGGCCTACGAGCAGTACTTC	CAWAAGAYEQYF
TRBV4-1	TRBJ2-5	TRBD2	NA	TGCGCCAGCAGCCAAGGATGGGGAGCGGCGGGACTATGGGCTCCAGAGACCCAGTACTTC	CASSQGWGAAGLWAPETQYF
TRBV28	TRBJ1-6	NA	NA	TGTGCCAGCAGTTTAGAGGGAGTTAATTCACCCCTCCACTTT	CASSLEGVNSPLHF
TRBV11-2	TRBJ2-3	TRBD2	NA	TGTGCCAGCAGGCCCGGGCGCGGGAGGACGCTCACAGATACGCAGTATTTT	CASRPGRGRTLTDTQYF
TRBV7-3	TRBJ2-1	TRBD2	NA	TGTGCCAGCAGCTCCTACCGAAGCGGGAGTCAGTTCTTC	CASSSYRSGSQFF
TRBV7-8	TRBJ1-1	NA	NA	TGTGCCAGCAGCTCGGACAGCTCTAACACTGAAGCTTTCTTT	CASSSDSSNTEAFF
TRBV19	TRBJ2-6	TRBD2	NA	TGTGCCAGTCGGGAGGGGGGGCTGAGCTCTGGGGCCAACGTCCTGACTTTC	CASREGGLSSGANVLTF
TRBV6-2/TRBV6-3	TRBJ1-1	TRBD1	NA	TGTGCCAGCAGTTGGACAGGGGCGATCAGCACTGAAGCTTTCTTT	CASSWTGAISTEAFF
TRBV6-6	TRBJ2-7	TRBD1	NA	TGTGCCAGCAGTCTCCAGGGGGCGCTCCTCTACGAGCAGTACTTC	CASSLQGALLYEQYF
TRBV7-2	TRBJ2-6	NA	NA	TGTGCCAGCAGCTTAGAGACAGCTGGGGCCAACGTCCTGACTTTC	CASSLETAGANVLTF
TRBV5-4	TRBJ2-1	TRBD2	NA	TGTGCCAGCAGCCAAATGACTAGCGGGACGAATGAGCAGTTCTTC	CASSQMTSGTNEQFF
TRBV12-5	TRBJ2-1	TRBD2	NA	TGTGCTAGTGGTTCGGGACTAGCGGGCGACAATGAGCAGTTCTTC	CASGSGLAGDNEQFF
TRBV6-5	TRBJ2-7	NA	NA	TGTGCCAGCAGCCGGGACAACTCCTACGAGCAGTACTTC	CASSRDNSYEQYF
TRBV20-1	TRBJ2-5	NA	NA	TGCAGTGCTAGTTTTAGCAGTAGGTTGGGACTGTCAGCGGAGACCCAGTACTTC	CSASFSSRLGLSAETQYF
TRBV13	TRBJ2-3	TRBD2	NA	TGTGCCAGCAGGTACCAAAACAAGTGGGAGGGCCTTCAGTATTTT	CASRYQNKWEGLQYF
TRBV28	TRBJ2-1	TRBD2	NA	TGTGCCAGCAGTTTGGAACTAGCGGGAAGCATTTCGAGGACAGGGACCCCCAATGAGCAGTTCTTC	CASSLELAGSISRTGTPNEQFF
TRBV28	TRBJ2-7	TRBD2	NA	TGTGCCAGCAGACCGCCGGGTAGCGGGAGTTTCGAGCAGTACTTC	CASRPPGSGSFEQYF
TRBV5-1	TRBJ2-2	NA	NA	TGCGCCAGCAGCTTGACAGGGATAGGAGGGGAGCTGTTTTTT	CASSLTGIGGELFF
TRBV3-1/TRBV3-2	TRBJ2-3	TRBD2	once	TGTGCCAGCAGCCAAGTTGCTAGCGGGAGTTATACAGATACGCAGTATTTT	CASSQVASGSYTDTQYF
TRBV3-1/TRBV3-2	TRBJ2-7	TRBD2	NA	TGTGCCAGCAGCCCTGGACTAGCGGCCGCGGGAGAGCAGTACTTC	CASSPGLAAAGEQYF
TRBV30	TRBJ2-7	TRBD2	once	TGTGCCTGGAGACCGCCTAGCGGGAGTGTGTTGTCCTACGAGCAGTACTTC	CAWRPPSGSVLSYEQYF
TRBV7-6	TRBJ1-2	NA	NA	TGTGCCAGCAGCTTAACGGACACGTCAAGAGGTGGCTACACCTTC	CASSLTDTSRGGYTF
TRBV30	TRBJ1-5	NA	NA	TGTGCCTGGAGTGAATACTCCGGACAGTTCCAGCATTTT	CAWSEYSGQFQHF
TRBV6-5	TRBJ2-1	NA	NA	TGTGCCAGCAGTAGGGGAAGTTTTGGGAATGAGCAGTTCTTC	CASSRGSFGNEQFF
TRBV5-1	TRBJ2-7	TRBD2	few	TGCGCCAGCAGCCCAGGACTAGCGGGAGGGCTCTACGAGCAGTACTTC	CASSPGLAGGLYEQYF
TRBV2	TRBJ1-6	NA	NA	TGTGCCAGCAGAACAGAGAGCTCCTATAATTCACCCCTCCACTTT	CASRTESSYNSPLHF
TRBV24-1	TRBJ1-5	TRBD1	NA	TGTGCCACCAGTGCCGGGTACAGGGGGAATCAGCCCCAGCATTTT	CATSAGYRGNQPQHF
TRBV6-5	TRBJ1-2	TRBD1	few	TGTGCCAGCATTGGACAGGGGCTCTACTATGGCTACACCTTC	CASIGQGLYYGYTF
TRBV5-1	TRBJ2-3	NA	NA	TGCGCCAGCAGCTTGTTGCTAGCCCCAGATACGCAGTATTTT	CASSLLLAPDTQYF
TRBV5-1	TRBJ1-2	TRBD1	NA	TGCGCCAGCAGCCCGTCAGGACAGGGTTCCTATGGCTACACCTTC	CASSPSGQGSYGYTF
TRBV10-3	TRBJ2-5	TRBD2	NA	TGTGCCATCAGTGCGTTCCTAGCGGGAGGGCAAGAGACCCAGTACTTC	CAISAFLAGGQETQYF
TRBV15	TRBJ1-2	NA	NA	TGTGCCACCAGCAGAGCCCCAGGGGCCCGGACCTATGGCTACACCTTC	CATSRAPGARTYGYTF
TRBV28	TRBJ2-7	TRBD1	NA	TGTGCCAGCAGGGAAGGGACAGGGGAATTTTACGAGCAGTACTTC	CASREGTGEFYEQYF
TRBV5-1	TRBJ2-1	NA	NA	TGCGCCAGCAGCTTGGGAACAGCAACCTACTCCTACAATGAGCAGTTCTTC	CASSLGTATYSYNEQFF
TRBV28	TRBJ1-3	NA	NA	TGTGCCAGCAGTTTATCAGTCTCTGGAAACACCATATATTTT	CASSLSVSGNTIYF
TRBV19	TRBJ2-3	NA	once	TGTGCCAGTCCTCCGCCAGGGCTTGTGACAGATACGCAGTATTTT	CASPPPGLVTDTQYF
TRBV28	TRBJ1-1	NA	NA	TGTGCCAGCAGTGACAGGCTGAACACTGAAGCTTTCTTT	CASSDRLNTEAFF
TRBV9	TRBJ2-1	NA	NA	TGTGCCAGCAGCCCCTTGCGGCCAGACAATGAGCAGTTCTTC	CASSPLRPDNEQFF
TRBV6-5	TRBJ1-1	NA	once	TGTGCCAGCAGTTACACGACAGGAGGTGTCACTGAAGCTTTCTTT	CASSYTTGGVTEAFF
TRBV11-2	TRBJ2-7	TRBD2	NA	TGTGCCAGCAGCGCCGGACTAGCGCATTACGAGCAGTACTTC	CASSAGLAHYEQYF
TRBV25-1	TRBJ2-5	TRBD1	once	TGTGCCAGCAGTGACTATGACAGGGGGCACCAAGAGACCCAGTACTTC	CASSDYDRGHQETQYF
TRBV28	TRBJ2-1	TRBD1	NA	TGTGCCAGCAGTCCCGGGGGACCGGGACAGGGGGAGCAGTTCTTC	CASSPGGPGQGEQFF
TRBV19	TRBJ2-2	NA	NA	TGTGCCGGGAGCAGGTCAACCGGGGAGCTGTTTTTT	CAGSRSTGELFF
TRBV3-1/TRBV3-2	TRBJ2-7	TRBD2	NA	TGTGCCAGCAGGGGACTAGCGGGCGACTACGAGCAGTACTTC	CASRGLAGDYEQYF
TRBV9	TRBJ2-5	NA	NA	TGTGCCAGCAGCGTAGTGGCCAACCAAGAGACCCAGTACTTC	CASSVVANQETQYF
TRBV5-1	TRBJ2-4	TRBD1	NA	TGCGCCAGCAGCCCCGGGACAGACCTAGCCAAAAACATTCAGTACTTC	CASSPGTDLAKNIQYF
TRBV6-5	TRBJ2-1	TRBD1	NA	TGTGCCAGCAGTTTACAGGGGAACCACAATGAGCAGTTCTTC	CASSLQGNHNEQFF
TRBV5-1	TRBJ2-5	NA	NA	TGCGCCAGCAGCCGCGTACAGGATTTGGAGACCCAGTACTTC	CASSRVQDLETQYF
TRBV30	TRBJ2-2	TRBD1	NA	TGTGCCTGGAGTAGGACAGGGAACACCGGGGAGCTGTTTTTT	CAWSRTGNTGELFF
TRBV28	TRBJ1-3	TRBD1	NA	TGTGCCAGCAGTTTATGGTCGGGGGCTTCGGGACAGGGGACCTCCGGAAACACCATATATTTT	CASSLWSGASGQGTSGNTIYF
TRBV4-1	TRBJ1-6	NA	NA	TGCGCCAGCAGCCAATTAGTACAGGATAATTCACCCCTCCACTTT	CASSQLVQDNSPLHF
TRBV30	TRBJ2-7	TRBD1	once	TGTGCCTGGAGGGGACAGGGGAGCCCCGGCGAGCAGTACTTC	CAWRGQGSPGEQYF